These T cell receptor beta chains were read from a single sample in a study of T cells in Graves' hyperthyroidism and ophthalmopathy. TCRdb redid the calling of the multiplex PCR reads with MiXCR, one entry per CDR3 protein. The sample shows around 500,000 distinct CDR3 sequences, approximately 16% of them seen only once. Sequenced: blood. These receptors all stem from a woman younger than 45 with Graves' ophthalmopathy. Each CDR3 is given with its conserved first and last residue. The D gene is left open where the match is weak. Size values are once, few and many counts, or a class for expanded clones, and some rows have none.

TRBD1 TRBJ1-6 many TRBV20-1 TGCAGTGCTAGAGACATGACAGGGGGAGGTTCACCCCTCCACTTT CSARDMTGGGSPLHF
- TRBJ2-7 many TRBV15 TGTGCCACCAGCGGGAACTCCTACGAGCAGTACTTC CATSGNSYEQYF
- TRBJ2-7 many TRBV15 TGTGCCACCAGCAGAGAAGGGGTTTCCTACGAGCAGTACTTC CATSREGVSYEQYF
TRBD1 TRBJ2-1 - TRBV9 TGTGCCAGCACCTTACCCTACCGGGACAGGTCAATCAATGAGCAGTTCTTC CASTLPYRDRSINEQFF
- TRBJ1-2 - TRBV15 TGTGCCACCAGCCGGCCTTGGGGGAACTACACCTTC CATSRPWGNYTF
- TRBJ2-5 - TRBV6-4 TGTGCCAGCAGTGTTCAAGGGTCCCAAGAGACCCAGTACTTC CASSVQGSQETQYF
TRBD2 TRBJ2-3 many TRBV4-3 TGCGCCAGCAGCCAAGAATCAGCGGGAGCCCCAGATACGCAGTATTTT CASSQESAGAPDTQYF
TRBD2 TRBJ2-7 many TRBV11-2 TGTGCCAGCAGCTTAGATGGTAGCGGGAGTATATACGAGCAGTACTTC CASSLDGSGSIYEQYF
- TRBJ1-1 many TRBV27 TGTGCCAGCAGTTTAGACATAGGGAGAACTGAAGCTTTCTTT CASSLDIGRTEAFF
- TRBJ1-5 many TRBV7-2 TGTGCCAGCAGCTTAGATATGAGGTTTTTTCGGCCCCAGCATTTT CASSLDMRFFRPQHF
- TRBJ1-3 - TRBV12-3/TRBV12-4 TGTGCCAGCAATTTGGGGCACCTGAGCTCTGGAAACACCATATATTTT CASNLGHLSSGNTIYF
- TRBJ2-1 few TRBV10-3 TGTGCCATCAGTGAGGAAAGATACGCGCAGTTCTTC CAISEERYAQFF
TRBD2 TRBJ2-2 many TRBV5-1 TGCGCCAGCAGCTTGGGGCGACTAGCGGGATACACCGGGGAGCTGTTTTTT CASSLGRLAGYTGELFF
- TRBJ2-1 - TRBV7-9 TGTGCCAGCAGTACAGGGATGAGGACACCCGATGAGCAGTTCTTC CASSTGMRTPDEQFF
TRBD1 TRBJ2-7 - TRBV20-1 TGCAGTGCTAGAGATGGGACAGGGTCAAATTACGAGCAGTACTTC CSARDGTGSNYEQYF
- TRBJ2-3 few TRBV30 TGTGCCTGGAACAGGCGGGTCACAGATACGCAGTATTTT CAWNRRVTDTQYF
TRBD2 TRBJ2-7 many TRBV13 TGTGCCAGCAGCTTACCCCTAGCGGGGGGTGAGCAGTACTTC CASSLPLAGGEQYF
- TRBJ2-7 many TRBV20-1 TGCAGTGCTCGGGACATCTTGAGCTCCTACGAGCAGTACTTC CSARDILSSYEQYF
TRBD2 TRBJ2-1 - TRBV19 TGTGCCAGTAGTACCTCCGGGACTAGCGGGAGGGGTGAGCAGTTCTTC CASSTSGTSGRGEQFF
- TRBJ1-2 many TRBV12-3/TRBV12-4 TGTGCCAGCAGTCAGGGACGAGGTGGCTACACCTTC CASSQGRGGYTF
- TRBJ2-7 many TRBV6-5 TGTGCCAGCAGTTACTCGGGACAAAGCTACGAGCAGTACTTC CASSYSGQSYEQYF
- TRBJ1-5 - TRBV6-1 TGTGCCAGCAGGCGGGACATACATCAGCCCCAGCATTTT CASRRDIHQPQHF
- TRBJ1-4 - TRBV28 - CASSLYPRRRRAKMKNCFF
- TRBJ2-5 many TRBV28 TGTGCCAGCAGTTTTGGGCAGGGATGGGAGACCCAGTACTTC CASSFGQGWETQYF
- TRBJ1-3 many TRBV3-1 TGTGCCAGCAGCCGAGGACTGGAGGACCTCTCTGGAAACACCATATATTTT CASSRGLEDLSGNTIYF
- TRBJ2-3 - TRBV28 TGTGCCAGCAGTTCCTATCGGGCCACAGTAGGGTCACAGTTGGCGCAGTATTTT CASSSYRATVGSQLAQYF
- TRBJ2-2 few TRBV4-3 TGCGCCAGCAGCTCCGAAACAGGGACGAACACCGGGGAGCTGTTTTTT CASSSETGTNTGELFF
- TRBJ1-1 - TRBV9 TGTGCCAGCAGCACTGGAGACACTGAAGCTTTCTTT CASSTGDTEAFF
- TRBJ2-7 - TRBV7-9 TGTGCCGGCAGCTCCCTACATGTCGAGGACGAGCAGTACTTC CAGSSLHVEDEQYF
- TRBJ1-4 - TRBV7-2 TGTGCCAGCAGCCCATGGGGTCTGGGGTCTGAAAAACTGTTTTTT CASSPWGLGSEKLFF